The entry that follows covers one TCR beta chain sequence. Its antigen is as yet unknown. The record originates from a study of T-cell reconstitution after alpha-beta-depleted transplantation in children. Findings of the study overall: High day-60 TCRbeta diversity in some patients came from surviving recipient T cells and thymic progenitors. Among T cells one year after transplant, newly produced cells accounted for most counts and diversity. Several hundred expanded graft clones reportedly were the source of alpha-beta T cells about two months after transplant.

Germline V lookup: CDR1 SGHKS, CDR2 YYEKEE (reference sequence). This CDR3 region has 16 residues. Trimming at V came to 2 bases and at J to 6 bases, leaving 11 bases not matched to a gene. Molecular barcoding with unique molecular identifiers was used for the TCRbeta library. TCRdb passed the PCR reads through MiXCR, listing each CDR3 protein once. The repertoire includes 200,000 or so distinct CDR3 sequences, roughly 6.3% of them detected once, and about 4.4% sits in the top ten. The V and J genes are TRBV5-5 and TRBJ2-5, with 9 bases identical to TRBD2. This clonotype was obtained from a girl under three years old with combined immunodeficiency, due to receive a stem cell transplant. Sequencing used PBMCs, obtained before TCRalphabeta/CD19-depleted stem cell transplant. CDR3 protein: CASSFRLAGSGKTQYF. CDR3 sequence (DNA): TGTGCCAGCAGCTTTAGGCTAGCGGGGTCAGGGAAGACCCAGTACTTC.